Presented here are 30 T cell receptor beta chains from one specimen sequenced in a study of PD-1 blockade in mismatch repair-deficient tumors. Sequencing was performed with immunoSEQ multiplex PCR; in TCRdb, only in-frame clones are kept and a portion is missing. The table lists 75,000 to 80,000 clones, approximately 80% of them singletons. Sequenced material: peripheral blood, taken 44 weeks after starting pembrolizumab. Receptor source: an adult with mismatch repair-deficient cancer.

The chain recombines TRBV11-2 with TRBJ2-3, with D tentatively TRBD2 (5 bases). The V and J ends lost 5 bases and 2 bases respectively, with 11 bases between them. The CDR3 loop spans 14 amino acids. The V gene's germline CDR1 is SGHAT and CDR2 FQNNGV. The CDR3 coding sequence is TGTGCCAGCAGCCTTACTAGAGTCACAGATACGCAGTATTTT. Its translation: CASSLTRVTDTQYF.

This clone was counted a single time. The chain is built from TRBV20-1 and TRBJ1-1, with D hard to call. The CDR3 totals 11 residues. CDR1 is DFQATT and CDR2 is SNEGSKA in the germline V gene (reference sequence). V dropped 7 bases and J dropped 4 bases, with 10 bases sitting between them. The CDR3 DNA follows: TGCAGTGTTAGGGAAATCACTGAAGCTTTCTTT. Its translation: CSVREITEAFF.

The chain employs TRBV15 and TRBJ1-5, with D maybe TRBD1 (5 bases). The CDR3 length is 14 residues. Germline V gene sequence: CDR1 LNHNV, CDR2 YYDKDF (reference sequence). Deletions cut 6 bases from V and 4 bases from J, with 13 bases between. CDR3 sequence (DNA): TGTGCCACCAGGGAAGGGGTAAATAATCAGCCCCAGCATTTT. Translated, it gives CATREGVNNQPQHF.

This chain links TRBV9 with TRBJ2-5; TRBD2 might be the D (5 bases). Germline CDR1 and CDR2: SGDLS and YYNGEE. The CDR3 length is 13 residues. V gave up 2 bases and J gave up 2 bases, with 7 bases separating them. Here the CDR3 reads CASSVGLQETQYF. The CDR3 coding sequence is TGTGCCAGCAGCGTCGGACTTCAAGAGACCCAGTACTTC. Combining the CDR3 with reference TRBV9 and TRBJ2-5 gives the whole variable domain DSGVTQTPKHLITATGQRVTLRCSPRSGDLSVYWYQQSLDQGLQFLIQYYNGEERAKGNILERFSAQQFPDLHSELNLSSLELGDSALYFCASSVGLQETQYFGPGTRLLVL.

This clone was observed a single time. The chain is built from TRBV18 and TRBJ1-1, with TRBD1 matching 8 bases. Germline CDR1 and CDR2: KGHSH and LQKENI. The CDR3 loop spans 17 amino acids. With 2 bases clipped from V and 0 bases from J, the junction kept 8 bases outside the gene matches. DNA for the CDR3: TGTGCCAGCTCACCAGGGGCAGGGGGCACCGTGAACACTGAAGCTTTCTTT. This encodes CASSPGAGGTVNTEAFF.

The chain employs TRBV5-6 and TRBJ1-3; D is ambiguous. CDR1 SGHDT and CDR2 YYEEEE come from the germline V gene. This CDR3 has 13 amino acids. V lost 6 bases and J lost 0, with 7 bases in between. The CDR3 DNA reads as TGTGCCAGCACCACCCCCTCTGGAAACACCATATATTTT. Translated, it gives CASTTPSGNTIYF. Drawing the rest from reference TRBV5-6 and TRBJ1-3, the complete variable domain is DAGVTQSPTHLIKTRGQQVTLRCSPKSGHDTVSWYQQALGQGPQFIFQYYEEEERQRGNFPDRFSGHQFPNYSSELNVNALLLGDSALYLCASTTPSGNTIYFGEGSWLTVV.

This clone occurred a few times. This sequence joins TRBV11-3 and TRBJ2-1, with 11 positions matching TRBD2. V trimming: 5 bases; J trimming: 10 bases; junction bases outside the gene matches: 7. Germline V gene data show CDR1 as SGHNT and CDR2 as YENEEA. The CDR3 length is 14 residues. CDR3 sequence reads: CASSPLGTSGEQFF. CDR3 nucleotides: TGTGCCAGCAGCCCACTTGGGACTAGCGGAGAGCAGTTCTTC.

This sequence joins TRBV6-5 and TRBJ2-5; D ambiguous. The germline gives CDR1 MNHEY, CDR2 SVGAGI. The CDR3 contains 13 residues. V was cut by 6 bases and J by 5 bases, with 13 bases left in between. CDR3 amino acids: CASSPSPTETQYF. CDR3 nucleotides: TGTGCCAGCAGCCCAAGCCCCACGGAGACCCAGTACTTC.

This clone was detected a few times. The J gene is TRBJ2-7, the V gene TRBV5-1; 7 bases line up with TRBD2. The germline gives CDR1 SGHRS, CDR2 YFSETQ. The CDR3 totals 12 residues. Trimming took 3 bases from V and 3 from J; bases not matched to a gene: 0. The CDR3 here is CASSSGGYEQYF. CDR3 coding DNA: TGCGCCAGCAGCTCGGGAGGCTACGAGCAGTACTTC.

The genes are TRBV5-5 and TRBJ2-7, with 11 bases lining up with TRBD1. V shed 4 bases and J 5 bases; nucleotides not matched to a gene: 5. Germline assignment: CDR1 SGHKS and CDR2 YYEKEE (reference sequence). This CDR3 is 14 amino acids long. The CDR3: CASSPGQGVDEQYF. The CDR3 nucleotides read TGTGCCAGCAGCCCGGGACAGGGGGTCGACGAGCAGTACTTC.

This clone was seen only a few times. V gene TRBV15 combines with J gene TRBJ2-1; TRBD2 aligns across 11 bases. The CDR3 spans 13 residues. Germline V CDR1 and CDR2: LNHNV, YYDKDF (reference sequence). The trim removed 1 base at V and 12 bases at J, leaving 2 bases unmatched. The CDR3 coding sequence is TGTGCCACCAGCAGAGGACTAGCGGGAACGCAGTTCTTC. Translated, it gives CATSRGLAGTQFF.

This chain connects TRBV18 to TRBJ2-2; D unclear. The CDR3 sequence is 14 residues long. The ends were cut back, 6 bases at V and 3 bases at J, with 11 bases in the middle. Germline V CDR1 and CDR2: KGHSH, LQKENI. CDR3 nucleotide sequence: TGTGCCAGCTCCGCGACGGTGGACACCGGGGAGCTGTTTTTT. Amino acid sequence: CASSATVDTGELFF.

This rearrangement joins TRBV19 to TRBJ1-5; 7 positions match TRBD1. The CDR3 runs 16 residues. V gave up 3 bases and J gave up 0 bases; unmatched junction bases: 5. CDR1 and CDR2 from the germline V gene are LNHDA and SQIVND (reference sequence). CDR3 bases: TGTGCCAGTAGTATCCCCGACAGGGTTAGCAATCAGCCCCAGCATTTT. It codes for CASSIPDRVSNQPQHF. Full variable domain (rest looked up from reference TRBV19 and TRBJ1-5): DGGITQSPKYLFRKEGQNVTLSCEQNLNHDAMYWYRQDPGQGLRLIYYSQIVNDFQKGDIAEGYSVSREKKESFPLTVTSAQKNPTAFYLCASSIPDRVSNQPQHFGDGTRLSIL.

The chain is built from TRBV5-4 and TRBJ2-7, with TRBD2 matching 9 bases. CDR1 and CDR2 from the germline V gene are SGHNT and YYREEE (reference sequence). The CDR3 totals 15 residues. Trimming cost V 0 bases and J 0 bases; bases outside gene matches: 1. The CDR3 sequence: CASSLGLAASYEQYF. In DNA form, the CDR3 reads TGTGCCAGCAGCTTGGGACTAGCGGCCTCCTACGAGCAGTACTTC.

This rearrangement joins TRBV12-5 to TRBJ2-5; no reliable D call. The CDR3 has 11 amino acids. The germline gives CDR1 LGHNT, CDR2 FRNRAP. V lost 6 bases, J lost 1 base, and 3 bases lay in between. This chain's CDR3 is CASGRQETQYF. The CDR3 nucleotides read TGTGCTAGTGGACGCCAAGAGACCCAGTACTTC.

The CDR3 region has the DNA TGTGCCAGCAGCGTCACCCCTGCTGAGAACACCGGGGAGCTGTTTTTT. As protein: CASSVTPAENTGELFF. The gene calls are TRBV9 and TRBJ2-2, with D unclear. V lost 2 bases, J lost 1 base, and 12 bases lay in between. The CDR3 is made up of 16 amino acids. Germline V gene data show CDR1 as SGDLS and CDR2 as YYNGEE.

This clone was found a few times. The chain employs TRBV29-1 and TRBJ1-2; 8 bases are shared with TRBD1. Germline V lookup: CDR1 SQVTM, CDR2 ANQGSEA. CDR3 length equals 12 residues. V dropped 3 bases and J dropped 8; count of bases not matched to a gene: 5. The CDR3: CSVDQGAAGYTF. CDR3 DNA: TGCAGCGTTGATCAGGGGGCAGCCGGCTACACCTTC.

Here the CDR3 reads CASSGDSSYNEQFF. The CDR3 coding sequence is TGTGCCAGCAGTGGGGACAGCTCCTACAATGAGCAGTTCTTC. This rearrangement joins TRBV6-5 to TRBJ2-1; TRBD1 agrees at 7 bases. The J segment lost 0 bases and the V segment lost 5 bases, leaving 1 base of the junction unmatched. Germline V gene data show CDR1 as MNHEY and CDR2 as SVGAGI. This CDR3 region has 14 residues.

The CDR3 protein is CASSSGQTNTGELFF. CDR3 bases: TGTGCCAGCAGCTCGGGACAGACGAACACCGGGGAGCTGTTTTTT. The chain carries TRBV11-3 and TRBJ2-2, with 7 bases that match TRBD1. CDR1 and CDR2 from the germline V gene are SGHNT and YENEEA. This CDR3 is built from 15 residues. With 4 bases clipped from V and 0 bases from J, the junction kept 2 bases outside the gene matches. Looking up the rest from reference TRBV11-3 and TRBJ2-2 gives the full variable domain: EAGVVQSPRYKIIEKKQPVAFWCNPISGHNTLYWYLQNLGQGPELLIRYENEEAVDDSQLPKDRFSAERLKGVDSTLKIQPAELGDSAVYLCASSSGQTNTGELFFGEGSRLTVL.

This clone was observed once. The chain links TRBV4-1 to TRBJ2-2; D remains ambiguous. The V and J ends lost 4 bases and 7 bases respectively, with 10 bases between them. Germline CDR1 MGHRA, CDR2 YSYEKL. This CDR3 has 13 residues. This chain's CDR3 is CASSRDSNGELFF. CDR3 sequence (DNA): TGCGCCAGCAGCCGAGACTCAAACGGGGAGCTGTTTTTT.

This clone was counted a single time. DNA for the CDR3: TGTGCCAGCTCACCAGCTTCAGGGGGCTCTGAAGCTTTCTTT. Its protein product is CASSPASGGSEAFF. V is TRBV18 and J is TRBJ1-1, with TRBD1 identical over 8 bases. The V segment lost 2 bases and the J segment 6 bases; nucleotides outside the gene matches: 5. The CDR3 runs to 14 residues. CDR1 is KGHSH and CDR2 is LQKENI in the germline V gene.

The CDR3 DNA reads TGCGCCAGCAGCTCACAGGGTTTTTCGGCAGATACGCAGTATTTT. It specifies CASSSQGFSADTQYF. This chain connects TRBV5-1 to TRBJ2-3; D might be TRBD1 (6 bases). Looked up from germline, CDR1 is SGHRS and CDR2 is YFSETQ. V lost 3 bases and J 4 bases, leaving 15 bases between the germline ends. CDR3 length: 15 residues.

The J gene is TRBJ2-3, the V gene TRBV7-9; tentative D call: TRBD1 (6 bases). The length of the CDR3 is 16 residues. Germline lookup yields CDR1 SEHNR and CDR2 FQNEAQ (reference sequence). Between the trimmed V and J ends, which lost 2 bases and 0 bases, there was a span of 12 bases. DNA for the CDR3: TGTGCCAGCAGCTTATGGGGGCGGACTAGCACAGATACGCAGTATTTT. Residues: CASSLWGRTSTDTQYF.

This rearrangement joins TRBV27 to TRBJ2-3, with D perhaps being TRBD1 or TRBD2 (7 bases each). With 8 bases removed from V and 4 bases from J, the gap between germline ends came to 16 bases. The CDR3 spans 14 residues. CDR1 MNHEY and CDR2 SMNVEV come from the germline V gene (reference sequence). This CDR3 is CASGQQGRADTQYF. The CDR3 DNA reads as TGTGCCAGCGGACAACAGGGGAGGGCAGATACGCAGTATTTT.

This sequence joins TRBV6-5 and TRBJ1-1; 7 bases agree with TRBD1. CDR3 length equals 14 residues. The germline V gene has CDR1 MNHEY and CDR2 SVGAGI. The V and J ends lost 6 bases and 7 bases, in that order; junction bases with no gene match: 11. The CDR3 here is CASRQGTVVGEAFF. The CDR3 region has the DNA TGTGCCAGCAGACAGGGGACAGTTGTTGGTGAAGCTTTCTTT.

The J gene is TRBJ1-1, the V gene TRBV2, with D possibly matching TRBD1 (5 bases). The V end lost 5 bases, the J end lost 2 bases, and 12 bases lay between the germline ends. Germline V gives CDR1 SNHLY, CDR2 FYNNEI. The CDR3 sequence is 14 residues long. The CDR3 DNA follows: TGTGCCAGCAGTCAGGGAAGACGAAACACTGAAGCTTTCTTT. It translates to CASSQGRRNTEAFF. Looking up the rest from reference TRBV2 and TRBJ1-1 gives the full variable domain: EPEVTQTPSHQVTQMGQEVILRCVPISNHLYFYWYRQILGQKVEFLVSFYNNEISEKSEIFDDQFSVERPDGSNFTLKIRSTKLEDSAMYFCASSQGRRNTEAFFGQGTRLTVV.

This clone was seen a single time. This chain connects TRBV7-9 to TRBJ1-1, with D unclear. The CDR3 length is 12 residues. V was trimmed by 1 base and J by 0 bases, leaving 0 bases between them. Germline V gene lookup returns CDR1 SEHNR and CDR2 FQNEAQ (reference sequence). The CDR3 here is CASSLVNTEAFF. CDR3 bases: TGTGCCAGCAGCTTAGTGAACACTGAAGCTTTCTTT.

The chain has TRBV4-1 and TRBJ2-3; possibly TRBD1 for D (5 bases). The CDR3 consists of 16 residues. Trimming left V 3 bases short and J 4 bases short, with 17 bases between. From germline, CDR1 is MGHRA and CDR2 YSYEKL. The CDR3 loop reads CASSHVPRGPADTQYF. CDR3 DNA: TGCGCCAGCAGCCACGTTCCAAGGGGTCCCGCAGATACGCAGTATTTT.

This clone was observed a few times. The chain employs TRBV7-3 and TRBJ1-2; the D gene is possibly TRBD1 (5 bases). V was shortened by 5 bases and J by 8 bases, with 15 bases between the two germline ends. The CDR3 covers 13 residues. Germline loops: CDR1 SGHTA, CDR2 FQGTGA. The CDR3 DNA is TGTGCCAGCAGCGAGGGACCGAAAGACGGCTACACCTTC. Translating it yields CASSEGPKDGYTF. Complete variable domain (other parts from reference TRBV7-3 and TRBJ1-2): GAGVSQTPSNKVTEKGKYVELRCDPISGHTALYWYRQSLGQGPEFLIYFQGTGAADDSGLPNDRFFAVRPEGSVSTLKIQRTERGDSAVYLCASSEGPKDGYTFGSGTRLTVV.

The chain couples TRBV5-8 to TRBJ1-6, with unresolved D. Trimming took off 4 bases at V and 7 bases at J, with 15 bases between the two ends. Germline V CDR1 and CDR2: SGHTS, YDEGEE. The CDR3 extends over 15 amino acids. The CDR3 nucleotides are TGTGCCAGCAGCCTTCGGTTGTACGGGAATTCACCCCTCCACTTT. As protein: CASSLRLYGNSPLHF.